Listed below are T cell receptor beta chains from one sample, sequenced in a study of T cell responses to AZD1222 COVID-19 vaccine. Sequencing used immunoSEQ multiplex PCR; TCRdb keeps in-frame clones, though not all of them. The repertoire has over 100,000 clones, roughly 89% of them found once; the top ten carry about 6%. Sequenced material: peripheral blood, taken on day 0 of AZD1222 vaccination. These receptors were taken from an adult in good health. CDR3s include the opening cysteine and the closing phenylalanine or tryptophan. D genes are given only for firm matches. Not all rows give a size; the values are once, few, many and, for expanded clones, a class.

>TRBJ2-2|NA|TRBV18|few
CASSPMRGSTTGELFF
TGTGCCAGCTCACCAATGAGGGGATCAACCACCGGGGAGCTGTTTTTT
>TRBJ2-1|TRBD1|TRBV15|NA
CATSVGQGLGEQFF
TGTGCCACCAGCGTGGGACAGGGGTTGGGTGAGCAGTTCTTC
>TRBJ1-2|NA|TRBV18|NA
CASSPKGDYGYTF
TGTGCCAGCTCACCAAAGGGTGACTATGGCTACACCTTC
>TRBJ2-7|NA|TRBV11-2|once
CASSKTVTYEQYF
TGTGCCAGCAGCAAGACTGTTACCTACGAGCAGTACTTC
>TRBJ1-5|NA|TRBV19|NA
CASKAREGYIQPQHF
TGTGCCAGTAAAGCGAGGGAGGGATATATACAGCCCCAGCATTTT
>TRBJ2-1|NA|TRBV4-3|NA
CASSQLGGEQFF
TGCGCCAGCAGCCAACTTGGCGGTGAGCAGTTCTTC
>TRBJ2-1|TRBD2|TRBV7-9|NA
CASSRGLAGGPGSYNEQFF
TGTGCCAGCAGCCGCGGACTAGCGGGGGGGCCCGGCTCCTACAATGAGCAGTTCTTC
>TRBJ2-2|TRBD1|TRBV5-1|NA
CASSRDRKEAGELFF
TGCGCCAGCAGCCGGGACAGGAAGGAGGCCGGGGAGCTGTTTTTT
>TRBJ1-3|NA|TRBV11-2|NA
CASSAVWTSGNTIYF
TGTGCCAGCAGCGCCGTATGGACCTCTGGAAACACCATATATTTT
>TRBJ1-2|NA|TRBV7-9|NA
CASSLASGTPNYGYTF
TGTGCCAGCAGCTTAGCATCAGGGACCCCGAACTATGGCTACACCTTC
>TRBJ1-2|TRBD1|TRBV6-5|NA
CASSSLGETGNHGYTF
TGTGCCAGCAGTTCACTGGGGGAGACAGGGAACCATGGCTACACCTTC
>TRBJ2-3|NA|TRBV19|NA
CASSIGRGQYF
TGTGCCAGTAGTATCGGGCGGGGGCAGTATTTT
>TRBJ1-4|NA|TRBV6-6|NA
CASSTNRVIPEKLFF
TGTGCCAGCAGTACCAACAGGGTTATTCCTGAAAAACTGTTTTTT
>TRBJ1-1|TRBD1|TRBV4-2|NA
CASSQDWDRGNTEAFF
TGTGCCAGCAGCCAAGATTGGGACAGGGGGAACACTGAAGCTTTCTTT
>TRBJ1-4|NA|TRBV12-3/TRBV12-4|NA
CASSPNDRQKLFF
TGTGCCAGCAGTCCAAACGACCGTCAAAAACTGTTTTTT
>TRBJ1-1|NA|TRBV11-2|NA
CASSLEFTGGEAFF
TGTGCCAGCAGCTTAGAGTTCACGGGCGGTGAGGCTTTCTTT
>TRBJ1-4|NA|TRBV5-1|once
CASRPSRSGNEKLFF
TGCGCCAGCCGGCCCTCGCGTTCGGGCAATGAAAAACTGTTTTTT
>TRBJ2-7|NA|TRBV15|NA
CATSRGVTGERKQYF
TGTGCCACCAGCAGAGGGGTTACAGGTGAAAGAAAGCAGTACTTC
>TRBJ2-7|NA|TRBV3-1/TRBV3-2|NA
CASSQQLGPSYEQYF
TGTGCCAGCAGCCAACAATTGGGACCCTCCTACGAGCAGTACTTC
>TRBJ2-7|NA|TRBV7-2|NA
CASSPNGQSFRYEQYF
TGTGCCAGCAGCCCGAACGGACAGTCATTTCGCTACGAGCAGTACTTC
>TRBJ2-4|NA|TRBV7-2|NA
CASSLDGNIQYF
TGTGCCAGCAGCTTAGATGGAAACATTCAGTACTTC
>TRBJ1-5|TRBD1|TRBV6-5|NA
CASRGTGNQPQHF
TGTGCCAGCAGAGGGACAGGGAATCAGCCCCAGCATTTT
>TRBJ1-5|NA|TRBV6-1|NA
CASSDTTDYYSNQPQHF
TGTGCCAGCAGTGATACGACAGACTACTATAGCAATCAGCCCCAGCATTTT
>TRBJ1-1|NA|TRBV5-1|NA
CASSPSGGVNTEAFF
TGCGCCAGCAGCCCATCAGGCGGGGTTAACACTGAAGCTTTCTTT
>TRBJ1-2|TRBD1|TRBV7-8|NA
CASSPRTGFLYTF
TGTGCCAGCAGCCCCCGGACAGGTTTTTTGTACACCTTC
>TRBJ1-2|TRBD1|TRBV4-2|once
CASSQAWDRVGDGYTF
TGTGCCAGCAGCCAAGCCTGGGACAGGGTTGGGGATGGCTACACCTTC
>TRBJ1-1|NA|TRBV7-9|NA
CASSFDSNTEAFF
TGTGCCAGCAGCTTCGACAGTAACACTGAAGCTTTCTTT
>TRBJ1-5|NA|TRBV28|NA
CASSSQLAQHF
TGTGCCAGCAGTTCCCAGCTGGCCCAGCATTTT
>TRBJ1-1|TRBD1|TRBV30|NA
CAWSGGDRGQNTEAFF
TGTGCCTGGAGTGGGGGGGACAGGGGCCAGAACACTGAAGCTTTCTTT